Listed below are T cell receptor beta chains from one sample, sequenced in a study of T cell repertoires in aging, cancer and after chemotherapy. TCRdb reprocessed the multiplex PCR reads with MiXCR, giving one entry per CDR3 protein. Counted here are about 14,000 distinct CDR3 sequences, about a quarter occurring once; the ten biggest clones make up about 48%. The material sequenced was blood. These receptors were collected from a human donor in good health. The CDR3 runs from the conserved cysteine through the conserved F or W. Each record gives: clone size, D gene, V gene, CDR3 length, J gene, CDR3 DNA, CDR3 protein. The D gene is left open where the match is weak. Some rows mark clone size as missing; the rest say once, few, many or name a class of expanded clone.

abundance: many
d_gene: -
v_gene: TRBV13
len: 16
j_gene: TRBJ1-2
CDR3nt: TGTGCCAGCAGCTTGGCCAGGGAGCGTCATAACTATGGCTACACCTTC
CDR3aa: CASSLARERHNYGYTF

abundance: medium-sized
d_gene: -
v_gene: TRBV10-3
len: 16
j_gene: TRBJ1-2
CDR3nt: TGTGCCATCAGTGAGTCTGCAGGGGTTCTAAAGAATGGCTACACCTTC
CDR3aa: CAISESAGVLKNGYTF

abundance: few
d_gene: TRBD2
v_gene: TRBV30
len: 16
j_gene: TRBJ2-3
CDR3nt: TGTGCCTGGGGGCGGGGGGCCGCCTCTAGCACAGATACGCAGTATTTT
CDR3aa: CAWGRGAASSTDTQYF

abundance: -
d_gene: -
v_gene: TRBV10-3
len: 11
j_gene: TRBJ1-1
CDR3nt: TGTGCCATCAGTGAGTCGTGGGAAGCTTTCTTT
CDR3aa: CAISESWEAFF

abundance: few
d_gene: -
v_gene: TRBV12-3/TRBV12-4
len: 12
j_gene: TRBJ2-2
CDR3nt: TGTGCCAGCAGTTTGGGCGGCGGGGAGCTGTTTTTT
CDR3aa: CASSLGGGELFF

abundance: once
d_gene: -
v_gene: TRBV6-1
len: 13
j_gene: TRBJ2-7
CDR3nt: TGTGCCAGCAGGGATCAGGGGTCCTACGAGCAGTACTTC
CDR3aa: CASRDQGSYEQYF

abundance: few
d_gene: -
v_gene: TRBV25-1
len: 15
j_gene: TRBJ2-3
CDR3nt: TGTGCCAGCAGCTTGGCTATCGTTAGCACAGATACGCAGTATTTT
CDR3aa: CASSLAIVSTDTQYF

abundance: -
d_gene: TRBD1
v_gene: TRBV11-1
len: 15
j_gene: TRBJ1-1
CDR3nt: TGTGCCAGCAGCTCGGGGGACAGGGGCAACACTGAAGCTTTCTTT
CDR3aa: CASSSGDRGNTEAFF

abundance: few
d_gene: TRBD2
v_gene: TRBV20-1
len: 14
j_gene: TRBJ2-7
CDR3nt: TGCAGTGCTAGGACTAGCGGGGTTCCCTACGAGCAGTACTTC
CDR3aa: CSARTSGVPYEQYF

abundance: -
d_gene: -
v_gene: TRBV7-2
len: 14
j_gene: TRBJ2-3
CDR3nt: TGTGCCAGCAGCTTAGCCCTACGGGCAGATACGCAGTATTTT
CDR3aa: CASSLALRADTQYF

abundance: -
d_gene: -
v_gene: TRBV28
len: 14
j_gene: TRBJ2-7
CDR3nt: TGTGCCAGCAGTTTGGGGTACGCCACCTACGAGCAGTACTTC
CDR3aa: CASSLGYATYEQYF

abundance: medium-sized
d_gene: -
v_gene: TRBV10-3
len: 12
j_gene: TRBJ1-2
CDR3nt: TGTGCCATCAGTGCAGGAACCGATGGCTACACCTTC
CDR3aa: CAISAGTDGYTF

abundance: -
d_gene: TRBD1
v_gene: TRBV12-3/TRBV12-4
len: 15
j_gene: TRBJ1-5
CDR3nt: TGTGCCAGCAGTACCGACAGGGGAGGCAATCAGCCCCAGCATTTT
CDR3aa: CASSTDRGGNQPQHF

abundance: few
d_gene: TRBD1
v_gene: TRBV12-3/TRBV12-4
len: 14
j_gene: TRBJ2-7
CDR3nt: TGTGCCAGCAGTTTTGAAGGGGGCAACTACGAGCAGTACTTC
CDR3aa: CASSFEGGNYEQYF